These T cell receptor beta chains were read from a single sample in a study of blood T cell repertoires in COVID-19. Assay: immunoSEQ multiplex PCR; the TCRdb copy retains only in-frame clones and omits some. The sample records 200,000 to 300,000 clones, over 90% being singletons. Sequencing was carried out using peripheral blood. The receptors come from a young man with COVID-19, enrolled during active disease. Both conserved end residues are part of each CDR3. D genes are given only for firm matches. Some rows mark clone size as missing; the rest say once, few, many or name a class of expanded clone.

J | size | D | V | DNA | CDR3
TRBJ1-2 | - | - | TRBV2 | TGTGCCAGCAGTTACCGACAGGACTATGGCTACACCTTC | CASSYRQDYGYTF
TRBJ1-2 | - | - | TRBV9 | TGTGCCAGCAGCGTAGGAACAGAGAATAACTATGGCTACACCTTC | CASSVGTENNYGYTF
TRBJ2-5 | - | - | TRBV19 | TGTGCCAGTAGTATGGGGCCAGGGGCTGGTGAGACCCAGTACTTC | CASSMGPGAGETQYF
TRBJ1-2 | - | - | TRBV4-1 | TGCGCCAGCAGCCAAGGAGGCAATGGCTACACCTTC | CASSQGGNGYTF
TRBJ1-6 | - | - | TRBV4-1 | TGCGCCAGCAGTCAGGGCGGATCCGGTTCACCCCTCCACTTT | CASSQGGSGSPLHF
TRBJ1-6 | - | TRBD1 | TRBV19 | TGTGCCAGTAACAAGGGACAGGGGAATTCACCCCTCCACTTT | CASNKGQGNSPLHF
TRBJ2-5 | - | TRBD1 | TRBV5-1 | TGCGCCAGCAGTTCCGGGACAGGGGGTTCGGAGACCCAGTACTTC | CASSSGTGGSETQYF
TRBJ1-2 | - | - | TRBV20-1 | TGCAGTGCTCATCTAAACTATGGCTACACCTTC | CSAHLNYGYTF
TRBJ1-4 | - | TRBD1 | TRBV6-1 | TGTGCCAGCAGTGAAGGACAGGGGGCAACTAATGAAAAACTGTTTTTT | CASSEGQGATNEKLFF
TRBJ1-2 | few | - | TRBV9 | TGTGCCAGCAGCGTAGATCCCCTTAACTATGGCTACACCTTC | CASSVDPLNYGYTF
TRBJ2-2 | - | TRBD2 | TRBV24-1 | TGTGCCACCAGTGAGGGGAGGGACCTTAACACTGGGGAGCTGTTTTTT | CATSEGRDLNTGELFF
TRBJ2-7 | - | - | TRBV7-6 | TGTGCCAGCAGCTTCGAGACGGGGAGCTCCTACGAGCAGTACTTC | CASSFETGSSYEQYF
TRBJ1-3 | once | - | TRBV3-1/TRBV3-2 | TGTGCCAGCAGGGGGAGGCCCGGAAACACCATATATTTT | CASRGRPGNTIYF
TRBJ2-3 | - | TRBD1 | TRBV5-5 | TGTGCCAGCAGCCCAGGACAGGCCGCGGCTAGCACAGATACGCAGTATTTT | CASSPGQAAASTDTQYF
TRBJ2-3 | - | TRBD1 | TRBV7-3 | TGTGCCAGCAGCTTAAGGGGACAGGGTGCAGATACGCAGTATTTT | CASSLRGQGADTQYF
TRBJ2-5 | few | TRBD2 | TRBV10-1 | TGCGCCAGCAGGGGACTAGCGGGGATCCAAGAGACCCAGTACTTC | CASRGLAGIQETQYF
TRBJ1-2 | once | - | TRBV4-2 | TGTGCCAGCAGCCAAGACAGGCAGGGTGTTGGCTACACCTTC | CASSQDRQGVGYTF
TRBJ2-2 | - | - | TRBV5-1 | TGCGCCAGCAGCGGCCTAGCGAACACCGGGGAGCTGTTTTTT | CASSGLANTGELFF
TRBJ2-1 | - | - | TRBV18 | TGTGCCAGCTCACCCGCGTACAATGAGCAGTTCTTC | CASSPAYNEQFF
TRBJ2-3 | - | TRBD2 | TRBV29-1 | TGCAGCGTTGATCCCCTAGCGGGGGGTCCCACTAGCACAGATACGCAGTATTTT | CSVDPLAGGPTSTDTQYF
TRBJ1-2 | - | - | TRBV12-3/TRBV12-4 | TGTGCCAGCAGTCAACAGTCTAACTATGGCTACACCTTC | CASSQQSNYGYTF
TRBJ1-6 | - | - | TRBV15 | TGTGCCACCAGCAGAGACAGGGAAAATTCACCCCTCCACTTT | CATSRDRENSPLHF
TRBJ1-2 | - | TRBD1 | TRBV4-1 | TGCGCCAGCAGCCATAAAGTGGAGACAGGGTATTATGGCTACACCTTC | CASSHKVETGYYGYTF
TRBJ1-2 | - | - | TRBV6-5 | TGTGCCAGCAGCCTCGGGTCCTATGGCTACACCTTC | CASSLGSYGYTF
TRBJ1-1 | - | TRBD1 | TRBV12-5 | TGTGCTAGTGGTTTACCCCTGACAGGGGGCATGGACACTGAAGCTTTCTTT | CASGLPLTGGMDTEAFF
TRBJ1-1 | - | - | TRBV6-1 | TGTGCCAGCAGTGAACCCACGGGGTACACTGAAGCTTTCTTT | CASSEPTGYTEAFF
TRBJ2-7 | many | TRBD2 | TRBV4-1 | TGCGCCAGCTCCCGATTAGCGGGGGCCCCCTACGAGCAGTACTTC | CASSRLAGAPYEQYF
TRBJ1-6 | - | - | TRBV9 | TGTGCCAGCAGCGTCGACAGGTCACCCCTCCACTTT | CASSVDRSPLHF
TRBJ2-2 | - | - | TRBV5-4 | TGTGCCAGCAGCCTCAGGGGCCCGATTAACACCGGGGAGCTGTTTTTT | CASSLRGPINTGELFF
TRBJ2-3 | - | TRBD2 | TRBV2 | TGTGCCAGCAGTGACTGGCGGGGGGTTGAAGATACGCAGTATTTT | CASSDWRGVEDTQYF
TRBJ2-2 | - | TRBD1 | TRBV29-1 | TGCAGCGCTGGGACAGAGAACACCGGGGAGCTGTTTTTT | CSAGTENTGELFF
TRBJ2-2 | - | TRBD1 | TRBV7-6 | TGTGCCAGCAGCCCAGCAGGGGGATCTGCCGGGGAGCTGTTTTTT | CASSPAGGSAGELFF
TRBJ1-4 | - | - | TRBV19 | TGTGCCAGTAGTAACGGGGGTCAGACGAATGAAAAACTGTTTTTT | CASSNGGQTNEKLFF
TRBJ2-1 | - | - | TRBV13 | TGTGCCAGCAGCTCCAACAACCGGGAAGACAATGAGCAGTTCTTC | CASSSNNREDNEQFF
TRBJ1-2 | - | TRBD1 | TRBV25-1 | TGTGCCAGCAGTACTGGACAGGGTGGCTATGGCTACACCTTC | CASSTGQGGYGYTF
TRBJ2-3 | - | TRBD2 | TRBV4-1 | TGCGCCAGCAGCCTGGGACTAGCGGGCACAGATACGCAGTATTTT | CASSLGLAGTDTQYF
TRBJ2-3 | - | - | TRBV5-5 | TGTGCCAGCAGCCTGGGGAGGGGCGGGGGCATCACAGATACGCAGTATTTT | CASSLGRGGGITDTQYF
TRBJ1-2 | - | - | TRBV3-1/TRBV3-2 | TGTGCCAGCAGCCAAGATCTGGCGGGCGTGGGCTACACCTTC | CASSQDLAGVGYTF
TRBJ2-1 | - | TRBD2 | TRBV20-1 | TGCAGTGCTAGTGAGCTAGCGGGGGGGCTTAATGAGCAGTTCTTC | CSASELAGGLNEQFF
TRBJ2-7 | - | TRBD2 | TRBV6-5 | TGTGCCAGCAGGCGGGGGGGCCCCTACGAGCAGTACTTC | CASRRGGPYEQYF
TRBJ2-1 | few | TRBD2 | TRBV10-2 | TGCGCCACCCTACAACGGGGGGTCAATGAGCAGTTCTTC | CATLQRGVNEQFF